A single sample is the source of the 29 T cell receptor beta chains below, sequenced in a study of T cells in localized non-small cell lung cancer. The table came from immunoSEQ multiplex PCR; TCRdb's copy has only in-frame clones and leaves some out. The sample includes 15,000 to 20,000 clones, about 90% of them seen just once. The sample was peripheral blood mononuclear cells, taken before any cancer treatment. Every receptor here comes from a woman between 35 and 75 years old with stage III lung adenocarcinoma.

The chain joins TRBV7-2 to TRBJ2-1, with D possibly being TRBD2 (6 bases). CDR3 length: 14 amino acids. Germline CDR1 reads SGHTA; CDR2 reads FQGNSA. Trimming removed 5 bases from V and 4 bases from J, with 12 bases in between. The CDR3 coding sequence is TGTGCCAGCAGCGCCGGGACTCAGTACAATGAGCAGTTCTTC. Translating it yields CASSAGTQYNEQFF.

The V gene is TRBV14, the J gene TRBJ2-2; D ambiguous. V lost 8 bases and J lost 1, with 8 bases in between. Germline V gene sequence: CDR1 SGHDN, CDR2 FVKESK. There are 13 residues in the CDR3. The DNA of the CDR3 is TGTGCCAGCGAGGCAGTGAACACCGGGGAGCTGTTTTTT. It specifies CASEAVNTGELFF.

V is TRBV6-1 and J is TRBJ1-6; D remains ambiguous. The ends were cut back, 3 bases at V and 7 bases at J, with 7 bases in the middle. The CDR3 is 13 residues long. Germline V gene sequence: CDR1 MNHNS, CDR2 SASEGT. The CDR3 sequence: CASSESTNSPLHF. The CDR3 DNA reads as TGTGCCAGCAGTGAGTCCACGAATTCACCCCTCCACTTT.

The V call is TRBV2, the J call TRBJ2-7; TRBD2 aligns across 8 bases. After removal of 0 bases from V and 2 bases from J, the junction contained 3 bases not matched to a gene. Per the germline V gene, CDR1 is SNHLY and CDR2 is FYNNEI. There are 15 residues in the CDR3. The CDR3 region has the DNA TGTGCCAGCAGTGAAGCGGCAGCGGGAGCCTACGAGCAGTACTTC. Amino acid sequence: CASSEAAAGAYEQYF.

The J gene is TRBJ2-3, the V gene TRBV10-3; a possible D gene is TRBD2 (5 bases). Germline-derived CDR1 and CDR2 are ENHRY and SYGVKD. The V end was cut by 8 bases, the J end by 0 bases, with 12 bases between. The CDR3 totals 14 residues. The CDR3 coding sequence is TGTGCCATCGCTTCCGGGGAGAGCACAGATACGCAGTATTTT. This translates into CAIASGESTDTQYF.

This clone was counted a single time. The genes are TRBV28 and TRBJ2-1, with TRBD1 matching over 8 bases. After removal of 4 bases from V and 5 bases from J, the junction contained 10 bases not matched to a gene. The CDR3 is 16 amino acids. The V gene's germline CDR1 is MDHEN and CDR2 SYDVKM. Here the CDR3 reads CASSSLGQGKDNEQFF. The CDR3 bases are TGTGCCAGCAGTTCCCTCGGACAGGGAAAGGACAATGAGCAGTTCTTC.

This clone was seen only a few times. V and J are TRBV6-4 and TRBJ1-2, with D unclear. V was trimmed by 6 bases and J by 1 base, leaving 9 bases between them. CDR1 is MRHNA, CDR2 SNTAGT, per germline. CDR3 length: 13 residues. CDR3 in DNA: TGTGCCAGCAGGGGCGGGGTTAACTATGGCTACACCTTC. This encodes CASRGGVNYGYTF.

The CDR3 spells CASSPPGRGTEAFF. CDR3 nucleotides: TGTGCCAGCTCACCACCAGGGCGGGGCACTGAAGCTTTCTTT. The chain links TRBV18 to TRBJ1-1; D gene uncertain. This CDR3 is built from 14 residues. From germline, CDR1 is KGHSH and CDR2 LQKENI. Deletions cut 0 bases from V and 4 bases from J, with 9 bases between.

The V gene is TRBV9, the J gene TRBJ1-4; possibly TRBD1 for D (6 bases). V was trimmed by 2 bases and J by 2 bases, leaving 19 bases between them. Germline V gene lookup returns CDR1 SGDLS and CDR2 YYNGEE. The CDR3 covers 18 residues. CDR3 DNA: TGTGCCAGCAGCGTTTCTCCGGCGGGGGGGCAGACTAATGAAAAACTGTTTTTT. Residues: CASSVSPAGGQTNEKLFF.

V is TRBV4-1 and J is TRBJ2-3; D is unresolved. Trimming cost V 4 bases and J 4 bases, with 12 bases left between them. This CDR3 is 14 amino acids long. Germline CDR1 and CDR2: MGHRA and YSYEKL. CDR3 residues: CASSPSFGADTQYF. The CDR3 coding sequence is TGCGCCAGCAGCCCGTCGTTTGGGGCAGATACGCAGTATTTT.

CDR3 region: CSLVVDSTDTQYF. CDR3 DNA: TGCAGCCTCGTCGTGGATTCCACAGATACGCAGTATTTT. The V and J genes are TRBV29-1 and TRBJ2-3; D is ambiguous. The CDR3 sequence is 13 residues long. V was trimmed by 8 bases and J by 2 bases, leaving 14 bases between them. Germline V lookup: CDR1 SQVTM, CDR2 ANQGSEA.

The count of this clone is one. The chain couples TRBV5-4 to TRBJ2-4; TRBD2 might be the D (6 bases). Trimming took off 2 bases at V and 1 base at J, with 10 bases between the two ends. The length of the CDR3 is 15 residues. The germline V gene has CDR1 SGHNT and CDR2 YYREEE (reference sequence). The chain's CDR3 is CASSFSEGAKNIQYF. The CDR3, as DNA: TGTGCCAGCAGCTTTTCGGAGGGGGCCAAAAACATTCAGTACTTC.

The chain links TRBV7-2 to TRBJ1-5; 7 nucleotides match TRBD1. The CDR3 covers 15 residues. CDR1 and CDR2 (germline): SGHTA, FQGNSA. After removal of 5 bases from V and 3 bases from J, the junction contained 7 bases not matched to a gene. CDR3 in DNA: TGTGCCAGCAGCCCCCGGGACAGTGCCAATCAGCCCCAGCATTTT. Translating it yields CASSPRDSANQPQHF.

This chain joins TRBV5-1 and TRBJ2-7; D may match TRBD1 or TRBD2 (6 bases each). Trimming pared 5 bases from V and 4 bases from J, leaving 13 bases between. The CDR3 sequence is 13 residues long. Per the germline V gene, CDR1 is SGHRS and CDR2 is YFSETQ. CDR3: CASRNREAYEQYF. In nucleotides, the CDR3 is TGCGCCAGCAGAAACAGGGAGGCGTACGAGCAGTACTTC.

The chain couples TRBV6-1 to TRBJ1-5; D ambiguous. V lost 4 bases and J lost 4, with 14 bases in between. CDR1 and CDR2 (germline): MNHNS, SASEGT. This CDR3 spans 15 amino acids. In nucleotides, the CDR3 is TGTGCCAGCAGTGGTTTCCCGACTGGAAATCAGCCCCAGCATTTT. Translated, it gives CASSGFPTGNQPQHF.

The chain combines TRBV28 with TRBJ2-7; TRBD1 agrees at 8 bases. The CDR3 sequence is 14 residues long. The germline CDR1 and CDR2 sequences are MDHEN and SYDVKM. J gave up 6 bases and V 3 bases, and 7 bases lay outside the gene matches. The CDR3 DNA is TGTGCCAGCAGTTTGATCGGACAGGGTCGCGAGCAGTACTTC. Amino acids: CASSLIGQGREQYF.

V is TRBV2 and J is TRBJ2-2; D call uncertain. Trimming stripped 5 bases from V and 0 bases from J, with 10 bases between. From germline, CDR1 is SNHLY and CDR2 FYNNEI. CDR3 length: 15 residues. The CDR3 nucleotides are TGTGCCAGCAGTTCCCAAGACCCGAACACCGGGGAGCTGTTTTTT. Its protein is CASSSQDPNTGELFF.

The chain joins TRBV7-8 to TRBJ2-1; 16 bases map to TRBD2. V shed 2 bases and J 7 bases; nucleotides not matched to a gene: 8. Germline V gene sequence: CDR1 SGHVS, CDR2 FQNEAQ. CDR3 size: 18 residues. In DNA, the CDR3 is TGTGCCAGCAGCTTAACAACTGGGACTAGCGGGAGGGGGAATGAGCAGTTCTTC. Amino acids: CASSLTTGTSGRGNEQFF.

The rearrangement links TRBV5-6 to TRBJ1-4; no firm D call. V dropped 1 base and J dropped 3 bases, with 7 bases sitting between them. Germline V gene lookup returns CDR1 SGHDT and CDR2 YYEEEE. The CDR3 length is 14 residues. The CDR3 DNA reads as TGTGCCAGCAGCTTGAAAACGGCTAATGAAAAACTGTTTTTT. Its translation: CASSLKTANEKLFF.

This clone was observed a few times. The rearrangement joins TRBV9 to TRBJ1-6; D gene ambiguous. The CDR3 length is 14 residues. The germline V and J ends were trimmed by 4 bases and 7 bases, with 12 bases remaining between them. Germline V gene sequence: CDR1 SGDLS, CDR2 YYNGEE. This chain's CDR3 is CASSQRVYNSPLHF. The CDR3 nucleotides read TGTGCCAGCAGCCAAAGGGTTTACAATTCACCCCTCCACTTT.

The chain carries TRBV18 and TRBJ1-1; tentatively, D is TRBD1 (6 bases). The CDR3 runs 14 residues. V was trimmed by 1 base and J by 4 bases, leaving 10 bases between them. The germline V gene encodes CDR1 KGHSH and CDR2 LQKENI. CDR3 sequence (DNA): TGTGCCAGCTCACCACAGGGGGACGGCACTGAAGCTTTCTTT. Protein product: CASSPQGDGTEAFF.

The J gene is TRBJ2-5, the V gene TRBV10-3, with D unclear. The germline CDR1 and CDR2 sequences are ENHRY and SYGVKD. The CDR3 is 15 amino acids. V lost 3 bases and J 1 base, leaving 12 bases between the germline ends. CDR3 nucleotides: TGTGCCATCAGTGATCAAATTACGGGCCAAGAGACCCAGTACTTC. The encoded protein is CAISDQITGQETQYF.

This clone was recorded once. This chain links TRBV11-1 with TRBJ2-2; D may match TRBD1 or TRBD2 (5 bases each). The V and J ends lost 5 bases and 4 bases respectively, with 14 bases between them. Germline V gene lookup returns CDR1 SGHAT and CDR2 FQDESV (reference sequence). The CDR3 covers 15 residues. The CDR3 loop is CASSQWWGTTGELFF. The CDR3, as DNA: TGTGCCAGCAGCCAATGGTGGGGGACCACCGGGGAGCTGTTTTTT. Drawing the rest from reference TRBV11-1 and TRBJ2-2, the complete variable domain is EAEVAQSPRYKITEKSQAVAFWCDPISGHATLYWYRQILGQGPELLVQFQDESVVDDSQLPKDRFSAERLKGVDSTLKIQPAELGDSAMYLCASSQWWGTTGELFFGEGSRLTVL.

This chain joins TRBV10-3 and TRBJ2-1; 13 bases are a match to TRBD2. V shed 6 bases, J shed 7 bases, and the junction held 9 bases outside the gene matches. The CDR3 loop spans 16 amino acids. Germline V gives CDR1 ENHRY, CDR2 SYGVKD. The CDR3 nucleotides read TGTGCCATCAGCGGGACTAGCGGGGCCTATCGGAATGAGCAGTTCTTC. Translated: CAISGTSGAYRNEQFF.

This chain links TRBV6-1 with TRBJ2-7, with D tentatively TRBD2 (5 bases). The germline V gene encodes CDR1 MNHNS and CDR2 SASEGT. V lost 3 bases and J 0 bases, leaving 9 bases between the germline ends. The CDR3 is 14 residues long. The CDR3 loop reads CASSERVSSYEQYF. As DNA, the CDR3 is TGTGCCAGCAGTGAGCGGGTGAGCTCCTACGAGCAGTACTTC.

The chain employs TRBV27 and TRBJ2-5; unclear D gene. Trimming removed 2 bases from V and 7 bases from J, with 14 bases in between. The CDR3 has 14 amino acids. Germline V gene data show CDR1 as MNHEY and CDR2 as SMNVEV (reference sequence). The CDR3: CASSLQGRLSTQYF. The CDR3 region has the DNA TGTGCCAGCAGTTTACAAGGGCGGCTATCGACCCAGTACTTC.

The chain has TRBV30 and TRBJ1-4; tentative D call: TRBD1 (5 bases). The CDR3 loop spans 13 amino acids. V was clipped by 2 bases and J by 8 bases, with 12 bases between them. The germline gives CDR1 GTSNPN, CDR2 SVGIG (reference sequence). The DNA of the CDR3 is TGTGCCTGGAGTCCTACCCGGGGCGAAAAACTGTTTTTT. This translates into CAWSPTRGEKLFF.

The gene calls are TRBV4-1 and TRBJ2-2; 11 nucleotides agree with TRBD1. V dropped 4 bases and J dropped 7; count of bases not matched to a gene: 8. Germline V gene sequence: CDR1 MGHRA, CDR2 YSYEKL. The CDR3 length is 16 residues. The CDR3 DNA follows: TGCGCCAGCAGCCGGCGGGGACAGGGGGAAGGCGGGGAGCTGTTTTTT. As protein: CASSRRGQGEGGELFF.

J is TRBJ1-5 and V is TRBV28; possibly TRBD1 for D (6 bases). The CDR3 extends over 15 amino acids. CDR1 is MDHEN and CDR2 is SYDVKM in the germline V gene. V lost 3 bases and J 1 base, leaving 10 bases between the germline ends. Here the CDR3 DNA reads TGTGCCAGCAGTTTTAGGGGGTTGAGCAATCAGCCCCAGCATTTT. Translation gives CASSFRGLSNQPQHF.